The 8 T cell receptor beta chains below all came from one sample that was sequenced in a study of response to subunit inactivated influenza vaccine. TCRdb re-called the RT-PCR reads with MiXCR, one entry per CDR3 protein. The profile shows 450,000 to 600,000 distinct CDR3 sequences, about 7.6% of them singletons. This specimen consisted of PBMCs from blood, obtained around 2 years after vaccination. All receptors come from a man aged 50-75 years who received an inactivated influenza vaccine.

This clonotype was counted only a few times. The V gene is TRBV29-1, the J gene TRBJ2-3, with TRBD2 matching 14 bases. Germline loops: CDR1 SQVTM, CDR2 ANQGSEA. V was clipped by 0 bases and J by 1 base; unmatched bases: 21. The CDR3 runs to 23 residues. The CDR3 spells CSVEDWTGGGTSGSARGTDTQYF. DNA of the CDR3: TGCAGCGTTGAAGACTGGACAGGGGGCGGGACTAGCGGGAGCGCGAGGGGCACAGATACGCAGTATTTT.

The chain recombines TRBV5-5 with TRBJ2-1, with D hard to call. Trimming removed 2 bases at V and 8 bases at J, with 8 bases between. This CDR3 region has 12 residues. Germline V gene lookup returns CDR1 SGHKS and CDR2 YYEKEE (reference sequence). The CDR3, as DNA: TGTGCCAGCAGCTTAGAACGCGATGAGCAGTTCTTC. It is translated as CASSLERDEQFF. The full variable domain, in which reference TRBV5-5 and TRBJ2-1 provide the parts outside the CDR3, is DAGVTQSPTHLIKTRGQQVTLRCSPISGHKSVSWYQQVLGQGPQFIFQYYEKEERGRGNFPDRFSARQFPNYSSELNVNALLLGDSALYLCASSLERDEQFFGPGTRLTVL.

CDR3 sequence: CASSPYPRGTDTQYF. Written as DNA, the CDR3 is TGTGCCAGCAGCCCCTACCCCCGAGGCACAGATACGCAGTATTTT. The V gene is TRBV3-1, the J gene TRBJ2-3; D uncertain. V was shortened by 4 bases and J by 1 base, with 12 bases between the two germline ends. Germline CDR1 and CDR2: LGHDT and YNNKEL (reference sequence). This CDR3 has 15 amino acids.

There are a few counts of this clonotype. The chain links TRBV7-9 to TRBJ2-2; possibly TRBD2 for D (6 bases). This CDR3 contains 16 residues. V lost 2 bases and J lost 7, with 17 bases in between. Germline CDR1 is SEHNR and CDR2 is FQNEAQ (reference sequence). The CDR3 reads CASSLKRREPVGELFF. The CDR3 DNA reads TGTGCCAGCAGCTTAAAGCGTCGGGAGCCGGTCGGGGAGCTGTTTTTT.

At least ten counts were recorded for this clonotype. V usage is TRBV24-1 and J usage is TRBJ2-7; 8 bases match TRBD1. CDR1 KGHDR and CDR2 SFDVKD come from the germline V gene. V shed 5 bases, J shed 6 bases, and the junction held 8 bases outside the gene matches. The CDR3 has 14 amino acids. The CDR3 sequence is CATSVSGGLGEQYF. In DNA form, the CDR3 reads TGTGCCACCAGTGTCTCAGGGGGCCTCGGCGAGCAGTACTTC.

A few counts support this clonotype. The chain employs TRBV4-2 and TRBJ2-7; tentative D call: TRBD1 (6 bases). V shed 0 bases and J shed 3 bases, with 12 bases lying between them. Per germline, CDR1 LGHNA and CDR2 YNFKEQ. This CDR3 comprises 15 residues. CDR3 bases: TGTGCCAGCAGCCAAGATGAACAGGGCCTCTACGAGCAGTACTTC. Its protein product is CASSQDEQGLYEQYF.

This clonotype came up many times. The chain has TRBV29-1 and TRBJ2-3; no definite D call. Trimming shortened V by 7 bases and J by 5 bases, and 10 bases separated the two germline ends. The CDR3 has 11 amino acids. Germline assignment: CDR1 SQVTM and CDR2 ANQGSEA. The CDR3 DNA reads TGCAGCGCCGTCTCCGGAGATACGCAGTATTTT. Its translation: CSAVSGDTQYF.

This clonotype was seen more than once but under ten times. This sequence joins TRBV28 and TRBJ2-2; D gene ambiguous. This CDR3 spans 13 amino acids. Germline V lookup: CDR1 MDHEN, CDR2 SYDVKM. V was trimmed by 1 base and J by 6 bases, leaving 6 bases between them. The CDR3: CASSLLQPGELFF. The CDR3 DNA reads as TGTGCCAGCAGTTTATTACAGCCCGGGGAGCTGTTTTTT.